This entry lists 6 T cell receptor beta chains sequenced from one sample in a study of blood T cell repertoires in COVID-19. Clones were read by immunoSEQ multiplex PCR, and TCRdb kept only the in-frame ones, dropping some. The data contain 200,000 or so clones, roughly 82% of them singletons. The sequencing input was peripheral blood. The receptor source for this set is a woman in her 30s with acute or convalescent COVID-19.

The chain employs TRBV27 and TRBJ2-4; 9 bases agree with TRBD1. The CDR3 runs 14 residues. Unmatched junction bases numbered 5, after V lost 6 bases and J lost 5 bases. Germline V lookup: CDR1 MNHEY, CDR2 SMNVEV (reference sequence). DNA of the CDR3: TGTGCCAGCAGCGACAGGGGGAGGGAAAACATTCAGTACTTC. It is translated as CASSDRGRENIQYF.

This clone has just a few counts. The CDR3 DNA sequence: TGTGCCAGCAGTTCCCTCCACGAGCAGTACTTC. This sequence encodes CASSSLHEQYF. The chain uses TRBV6-5 and TRBJ2-7; D ambiguous. This CDR3 region has 11 residues. V lost 4 bases, J lost 5 bases, and 6 bases lay in between. Germline loops: CDR1 MNHEY, CDR2 SVGAGI.

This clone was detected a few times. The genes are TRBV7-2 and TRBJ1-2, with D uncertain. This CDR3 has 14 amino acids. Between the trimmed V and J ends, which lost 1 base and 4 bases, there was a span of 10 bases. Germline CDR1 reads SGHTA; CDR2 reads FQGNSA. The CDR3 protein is CASSLDVSTYGYTF. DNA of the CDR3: TGTGCCAGCAGCTTAGACGTCAGTACCTATGGCTACACCTTC.

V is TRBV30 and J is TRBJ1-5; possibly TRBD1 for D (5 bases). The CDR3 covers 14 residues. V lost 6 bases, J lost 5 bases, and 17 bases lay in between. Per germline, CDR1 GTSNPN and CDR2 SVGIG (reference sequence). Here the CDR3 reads CACKSGGLDQPQHF. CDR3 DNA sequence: TGTGCCTGCAAATCCGGGGGATTAGATCAGCCCCAGCATTTT.

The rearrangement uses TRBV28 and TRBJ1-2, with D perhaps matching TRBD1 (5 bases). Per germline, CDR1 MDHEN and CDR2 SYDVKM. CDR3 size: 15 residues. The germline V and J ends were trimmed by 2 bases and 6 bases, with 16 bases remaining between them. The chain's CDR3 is CASSLIGGSQNGYTF. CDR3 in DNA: TGTGCCAGCAGTTTAATCGGGGGAAGTCAGAATGGCTACACCTTC.

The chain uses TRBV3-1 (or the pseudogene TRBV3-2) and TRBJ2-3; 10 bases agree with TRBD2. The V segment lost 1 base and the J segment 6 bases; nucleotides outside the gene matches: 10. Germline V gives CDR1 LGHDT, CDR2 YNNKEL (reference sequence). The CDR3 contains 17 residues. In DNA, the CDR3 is TGTGCCAGCAGCCAAGTCTGGCCTAGCGGGGGCAAGGATACGCAGTATTTT. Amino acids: CASSQVWPSGGKDTQYF.